Listed below are T cell receptor beta chains from one sample, sequenced in a study of response to subunit inactivated influenza vaccine. MiXCR, applied by TCRdb to the RT-PCR reads, yields one record per CDR3 protein. The data hold 490,000 or so distinct CDR3 sequences, with 7.6% observed a single time. The sample in question was PBMCs from blood, obtained around 25 months after vaccination. The origin of the receptors is a man aged 50-75 years who received an inactivated influenza vaccine. The CDR3 runs from the conserved cysteine through the conserved F or W. Each record gives: V gene, clone size, J gene, D gene, CDR3 DNA, CDR3 protein. The D gene is left open where the match is weak. Clone size is not always given. Where it is, it says once, few, many or a class for expanded clones.

V gene: TRBV4-2; clone size: many; J gene: TRBJ2-3; D gene: TRBD1; CDR3 DNA: TGTGCCAGCAACCAACAGGGGGCCGCCGCAGATACGCAGTATTTT; CDR3 protein: CASNQQGAAADTQYF
V gene: TRBV5-1; clone size: few; J gene: TRBJ2-3; D gene: .; CDR3 DNA: TGCGCCAGCAGCTTGGCGACGTCAGATACGCAGTATTTT; CDR3 protein: CASSLATSDTQYF
V gene: TRBV7-9; clone size: few; J gene: TRBJ2-5; D gene: .; CDR3 DNA: TGTGCCAGCAGCGAAACAGGGTCCGCTGAGACCCAGTACTTC; CDR3 protein: CASSETGSAETQYF
V gene: TRBV3-1; clone size: many; J gene: TRBJ2-3; D gene: .; CDR3 DNA: TGTGCCAGCAGCCAAGTTAGACGAGATACGCAGTATTTT; CDR3 protein: CASSQVRRDTQYF
V gene: TRBV7-2; clone size: .; J gene: TRBJ1-2; D gene: .; CDR3 DNA: TGTGCCAGCAGCAATCAGGCGAACTATGGCTACACCTTC; CDR3 protein: CASSNQANYGYTF
V gene: TRBV28; clone size: few; J gene: TRBJ2-7; D gene: TRBD2; CDR3 DNA: TGTGCCACCTTAGCGGGAGGCGTTGACTACGAGCAGTACTTC; CDR3 protein: CATLAGGVDYEQYF
V gene: TRBV10-3; clone size: many; J gene: TRBJ1-6; D gene: .; CDR3 DNA: TGTGCCATCAGTCGACCGGACACCAATAATTCACCCCTCCACTTT; CDR3 protein: CAISRPDTNNSPLHF
V gene: TRBV9; clone size: many; J gene: TRBJ2-1; D gene: .; CDR3 DNA: TGTGCCAGCAGCGTAGGTTCCGGGACGGGTGAGCAGTTCTTC; CDR3 protein: CASSVGSGTGEQFF
V gene: TRBV7-2; clone size: .; J gene: TRBJ2-1; D gene: TRBD2; CDR3 DNA: TGTGCCAGCAGCTTAGACCGGACTAGCGGGAGCAATGAGCAGTTCTTC; CDR3 protein: CASSLDRTSGSNEQFF
V gene: TRBV7-8; clone size: many; J gene: TRBJ1-1; D gene: .; CDR3 DNA: TGTGCCAGCATTACCGACAGAACCAACACTGAAGCTTTCTTT; CDR3 protein: CASITDRTNTEAFF
V gene: TRBV12-3/TRBV12-4; clone size: .; J gene: TRBJ2-2; D gene: .; CDR3 DNA: TGTGCCAGCAACCAAAATCCCGGGGAGCTGTTTTTT; CDR3 protein: CASNQNPGELFF
V gene: TRBV7-8; clone size: few; J gene: TRBJ2-1; D gene: TRBD2; CDR3 DNA: TGTGCCAGCAGCTTAGCGGGACTAGTACAGTTCTTC; CDR3 protein: CASSLAGLVQFF
V gene: TRBV18; clone size: few; J gene: TRBJ2-7; D gene: TRBD2; CDR3 DNA: TGTGCCAGCTCGTCCACCTCTAGCGGGAGCTCCTACGAGCAGTACTTC; CDR3 protein: CASSSTSSGSSYEQYF